A selection of T cell receptor beta chains follows, all from one sample in a study of Tregs in tolerant kidney transplant recipients. Sequenced by immunoSEQ multiplex PCR; TCRdb stores in-frame clones only, minus some. Here the sample spans fewer than 95,000 clones, approximately 93% being singletons. This specimen consisted of CD4+ T cells from blood (PBMCs), obtained 12 months after the transplant. The receptors derive from a human patient who received a combined kidney and bone marrow transplant. Some T cells may possibly be graft donor cells. The CDR3 runs from the conserved cysteine through the conserved F or W. D genes are given only for firm matches. Clone sizes are given selectively: once, few, many, or a class where the clone is expanded.

V: TRBV19; D: TRBD1; J: TRBJ2-1; size: -; DNA: TGTGCCAGTAGGGAAGGGACAGGGTTCGGCTCCTACAATGAGCAGTTCTTC; CDR3: CASREGTGFGSYNEQFF
V: TRBV28; D: -; J: TRBJ2-1; size: once; DNA: TGTGCCAGCAGTCTGTCCTACAATGAGCAGTTCTTC; CDR3: CASSLSYNEQFF
V: TRBV6-6; D: -; J: TRBJ1-5; size: -; DNA: TGTGCCAGCAGATCCTATAGCAATCAGCCCCAGCATTTT; CDR3: CASRSYSNQPQHF
V: TRBV7-2; D: TRBD2; J: TRBJ2-3; size: -; DNA: TGTGCCAGCAGCCAGTATAGCGGGGTGTTTGATACGCAGTATTTT; CDR3: CASSQYSGVFDTQYF
V: TRBV6-6; D: -; J: TRBJ2-1; size: -; DNA: TGTGCCAGCAGTTACAGGCTAAGAGCGACAGATGAGCAGTTCTTC; CDR3: CASSYRLRATDEQFF
V: TRBV19; D: TRBD2; J: TRBJ2-2; size: once; DNA: TGTGCCAGTACGGCGGGAGGGCCCCTTCCAACCACCGGGGAGCTGTTTTTT; CDR3: CASTAGGPLPTTGELFF
V: TRBV7-6; D: TRBD2; J: TRBJ2-7; size: -; DNA: TGTGCCAGCAGCCCTAGCGGGAGGTACCACGAGCAGTACTTC; CDR3: CASSPSGRYHEQYF
V: TRBV10-3; D: -; J: TRBJ2-6; size: -; DNA: TGTGCCATCAGGCAGGGTGAAGGGGCCAACGTCCTGACTTTC; CDR3: CAIRQGEGANVLTF
V: TRBV7-9; D: TRBD1; J: TRBJ2-1; size: -; DNA: TGTGCCAGCAGCTTAGAGGGACAGGTTTACAATGAGCAGTTCTTC; CDR3: CASSLEGQVYNEQFF
V: TRBV4-2; D: TRBD2; J: TRBJ2-2; size: -; DNA: TGTGCCAGCAGCCAAGCGAATAGCGGGAGGGGGAACACCGGGGAGCTGTTTTTT; CDR3: CASSQANSGRGNTGELFF
V: TRBV4-1; D: -; J: TRBJ2-7; size: -; DNA: TGCGCCAGCAGCCAACCAACGTCTTCCTACGAGCAGTACTTC; CDR3: CASSQPTSSYEQYF
V: TRBV10-2; D: -; J: TRBJ2-7; size: -; DNA: TGCGCCAGCAGTGACGATTTTGTCAGTTACGAGCAGTACTTC; CDR3: CASSDDFVSYEQYF
V: TRBV4-2; D: TRBD1; J: TRBJ2-2; size: -; DNA: TGTGCCAGCAGCCCACGATCGACAGGGTACACCGGGGAGCTGTTTTTT; CDR3: CASSPRSTGYTGELFF
V: TRBV19; D: TRBD1; J: TRBJ1-1; size: -; DNA: TGTGCCAGTAGTAAGTTGGGACAGACAATGAACACTGAAGCTTTCTTT; CDR3: CASSKLGQTMNTEAFF
V: TRBV15; D: -; J: TRBJ2-7; size: -; DNA: TGTGCCACCAGCAGAGGGTCGGCGGCGTACTTC; CDR3: CATSRGSAAYF
V: TRBV4-3; D: -; J: TRBJ2-1; size: -; DNA: TGCGCCAGCAGCCAAGAGTACTCCCGCGCCTACAATGAGCAGTTCTTC; CDR3: CASSQEYSRAYNEQFF
V: TRBV30; D: -; J: TRBJ2-3; size: few; DNA: TGTGCCTTAGCCGCCCGGAGCACAGATACGCAGTATTTT; CDR3: CALAARSTDTQYF
V: TRBV11-3; D: -; J: TRBJ1-1; size: -; DNA: TGTGCCAGCAGCCAGGATGCTGAAGCTTTCTTT; CDR3: CASSQDAEAFF
V: TRBV5-1; D: TRBD1; J: TRBJ1-4; size: -; DNA: TGCGCCAGCAGCTTGGCCGAGGCAGGGGGCGAGGTAAAACTGTTTTTT; CDR3: CASSLAEAGGEVKLFF
V: TRBV25-1; D: -; J: TRBJ2-3; size: once; DNA: TGTGCCAGCAGTGAAGGTAGCAGCACAGATACGCAGTATTTT; CDR3: CASSEGSSTDTQYF
V: TRBV28; D: -; J: TRBJ2-7; size: -; DNA: TGTGCCAGCAGTTTATTCACCAGTAACTACGAGCAGTACTTC; CDR3: CASSLFTSNYEQYF
V: TRBV7-9; D: -; J: TRBJ1-1; size: -; DNA: TGTGCCAGCAGCTGGGATACCCGGCGGGAGACTGAAGCTTTCTTT; CDR3: CASSWDTRRETEAFF
V: TRBV11-2; D: TRBD2; J: TRBJ2-1; size: -; DNA: TGTGCCAGCAGCTTAGGTCAAACTAGCGGGAGCTACAATGAGCAGTTCTTC; CDR3: CASSLGQTSGSYNEQFF
V: TRBV10-3; D: -; J: TRBJ1-1; size: few; DNA: TGTGCCATCAGCAGAGGGACTGAAGCTTTCTTT; CDR3: CAISRGTEAFF
V: TRBV5-1; D: -; J: TRBJ1-5; size: -; DNA: TGCGCCAGCAGCTTGGCAAGCGGCAATCAGCCCCAGCATTTT; CDR3: CASSLASGNQPQHF
V: TRBV5-4; D: TRBD2; J: TRBJ2-3; size: -; DNA: TGTGCCAGCAGGGCCAGCGGGAGTCGTGATACGCAGTATTTT; CDR3: CASRASGSRDTQYF